The subject of this entry is one T cell receptor beta chain. Its antigen is not identified. The sample originates from a study of beta chain features in type 1 diabetes. General study points: It was among patients, rather than healthy donors, that naive, central memory and Treg TCRB repertoires appeared more similar.

Reverse transcribing all isolated RNA meant expressed TCRB transcripts were sequenced. The method was immunoSEQ multiplex PCR; TCRdb's version includes in-frame clones alone and lacks a portion of them. Among around 500,000 clones listed, about 32% were seen once. CDR3 length equals 12 residues. The germline CDR1 and CDR2 sequences are SQVTM and ANQGSEA. Trimming cost V 5 bases and J 5 bases; bases outside gene matches: 5. The receptor was derived from a young man in good health. The sequencing sample was made of naive CD4+ T cells from blood. The chain couples TRBV29-1 to TRBJ1-2; TRBD1 aligns across 7 bases. The CDR3 region is CSVRQGGYGYTF. In nucleotides, the CDR3 is TGCAGCGTTAGACAGGGTGGTTATGGCTACACCTTC.